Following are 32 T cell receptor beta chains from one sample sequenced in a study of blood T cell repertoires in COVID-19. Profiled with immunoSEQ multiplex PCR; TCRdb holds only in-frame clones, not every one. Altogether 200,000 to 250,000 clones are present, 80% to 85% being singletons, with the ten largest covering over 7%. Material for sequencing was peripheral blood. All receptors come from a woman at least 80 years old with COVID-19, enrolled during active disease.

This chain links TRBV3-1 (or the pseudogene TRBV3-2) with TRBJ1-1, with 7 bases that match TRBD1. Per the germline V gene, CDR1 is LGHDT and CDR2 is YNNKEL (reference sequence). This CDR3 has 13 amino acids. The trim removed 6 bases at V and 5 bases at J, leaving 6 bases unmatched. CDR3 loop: CASRNPGGTEAFF. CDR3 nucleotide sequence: TGTGCCAGCAGGAACCCAGGGGGAACTGAAGCTTTCTTT.

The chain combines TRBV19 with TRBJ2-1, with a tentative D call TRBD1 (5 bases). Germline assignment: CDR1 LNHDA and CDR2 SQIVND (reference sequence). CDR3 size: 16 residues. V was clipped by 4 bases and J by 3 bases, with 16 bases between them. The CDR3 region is CASSRKGSKGYNEQFF. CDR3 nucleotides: TGTGCCAGTAGTAGGAAGGGGTCTAAGGGCTACAATGAGCAGTTCTTC.

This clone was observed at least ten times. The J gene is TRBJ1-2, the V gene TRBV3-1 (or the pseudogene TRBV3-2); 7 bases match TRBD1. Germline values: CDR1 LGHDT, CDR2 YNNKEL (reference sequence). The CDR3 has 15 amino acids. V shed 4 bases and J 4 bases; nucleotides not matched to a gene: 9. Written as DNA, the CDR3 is TGTGCCAGCAGCCGGGACAGACAAAACTTCTATGGCTACACCTTC. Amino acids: CASSRDRQNFYGYTF.

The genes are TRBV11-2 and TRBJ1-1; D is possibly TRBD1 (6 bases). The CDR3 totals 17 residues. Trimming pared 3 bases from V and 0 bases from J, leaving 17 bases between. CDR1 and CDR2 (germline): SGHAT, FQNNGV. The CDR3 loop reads CASSFRTVPAMNTEAFF. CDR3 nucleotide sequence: TGTGCCAGCAGCTTTCGGACAGTTCCTGCCATGAACACTGAAGCTTTCTTT.

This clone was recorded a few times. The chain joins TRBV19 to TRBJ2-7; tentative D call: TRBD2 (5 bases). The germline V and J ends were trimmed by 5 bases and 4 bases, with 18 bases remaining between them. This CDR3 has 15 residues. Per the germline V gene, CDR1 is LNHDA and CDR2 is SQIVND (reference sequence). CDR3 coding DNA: TGTGCCAGTAGTCTCTCAGAGGGTGGGGAGTACGAGCAGTACTTC. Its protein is CASSLSEGGEYEQYF.

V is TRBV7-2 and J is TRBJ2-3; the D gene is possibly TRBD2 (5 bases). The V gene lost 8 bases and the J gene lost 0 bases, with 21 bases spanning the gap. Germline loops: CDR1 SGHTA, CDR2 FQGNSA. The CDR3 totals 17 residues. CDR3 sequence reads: CASPWGYGGPSTDTQYF. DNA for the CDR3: TGTGCCAGCCCTTGGGGATATGGCGGGCCTAGCACAGATACGCAGTATTTT.

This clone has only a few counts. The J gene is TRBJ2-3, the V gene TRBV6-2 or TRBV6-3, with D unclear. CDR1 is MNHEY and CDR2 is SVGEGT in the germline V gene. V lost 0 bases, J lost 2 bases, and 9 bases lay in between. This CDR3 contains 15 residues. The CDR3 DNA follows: TGTGCCAGCAGTTACTCCAAAACAAACACAGATACGCAGTATTTT. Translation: CASSYSKTNTDTQYF.

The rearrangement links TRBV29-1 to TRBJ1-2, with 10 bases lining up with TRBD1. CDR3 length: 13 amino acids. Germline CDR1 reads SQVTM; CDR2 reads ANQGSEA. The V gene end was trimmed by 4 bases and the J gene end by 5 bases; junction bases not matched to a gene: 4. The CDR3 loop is CSVAGTGVYGYTF. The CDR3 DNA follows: TGCAGCGTTGCCGGGACAGGGGTTTATGGCTACACCTTC.

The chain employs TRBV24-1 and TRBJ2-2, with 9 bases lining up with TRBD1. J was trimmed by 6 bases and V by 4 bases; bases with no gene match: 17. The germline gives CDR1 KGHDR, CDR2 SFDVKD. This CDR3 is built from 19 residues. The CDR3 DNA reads TGTGCCACCAGTGACAACGTTTTTGAGGACAGGGGACGGGCCGGGGAGCTGTTTTTT. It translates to CATSDNVFEDRGRAGELFF.

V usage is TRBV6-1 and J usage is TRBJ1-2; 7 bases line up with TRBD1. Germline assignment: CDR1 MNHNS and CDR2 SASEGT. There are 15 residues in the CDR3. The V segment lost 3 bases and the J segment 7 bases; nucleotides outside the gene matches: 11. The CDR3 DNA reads TGTGCCAGCAGTGATCCCACAGGGGCGGTTGGTGGCTACACCTTC. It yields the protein CASSDPTGAVGGYTF.

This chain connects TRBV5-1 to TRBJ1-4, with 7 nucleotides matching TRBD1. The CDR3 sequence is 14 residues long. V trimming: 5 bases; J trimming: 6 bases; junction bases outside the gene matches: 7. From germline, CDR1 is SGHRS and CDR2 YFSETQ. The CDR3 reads CASRSDREYEKLFF. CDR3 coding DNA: TGCGCCAGCAGATCCGACAGGGAGTATGAAAAACTGTTTTTT. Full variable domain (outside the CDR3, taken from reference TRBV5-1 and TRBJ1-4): KAGVTQTPRYLIKTRGQQVTLSCSPISGHRSVSWYQQTPGQGLQFLFEYFSETQRNKGNFPGRFSGRQFSNSRSEMNVSTLELGDSALYLCASRSDREYEKLFFGSGTQLSVL.

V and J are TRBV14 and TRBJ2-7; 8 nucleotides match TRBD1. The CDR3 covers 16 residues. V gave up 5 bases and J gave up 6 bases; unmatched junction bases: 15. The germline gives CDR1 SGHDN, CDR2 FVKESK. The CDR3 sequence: CASSTRGRGPMAEQYF. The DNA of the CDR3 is TGTGCCAGCAGCACGCGGGGCAGGGGGCCCATGGCCGAGCAGTACTTC.

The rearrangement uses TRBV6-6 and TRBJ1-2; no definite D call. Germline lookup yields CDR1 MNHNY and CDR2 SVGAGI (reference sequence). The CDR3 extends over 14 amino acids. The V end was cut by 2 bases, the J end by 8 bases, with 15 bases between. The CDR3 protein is CASSYEADPGGYTF. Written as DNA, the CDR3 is TGTGCCAGCAGTTACGAGGCGGATCCGGGGGGCTACACCTTC.

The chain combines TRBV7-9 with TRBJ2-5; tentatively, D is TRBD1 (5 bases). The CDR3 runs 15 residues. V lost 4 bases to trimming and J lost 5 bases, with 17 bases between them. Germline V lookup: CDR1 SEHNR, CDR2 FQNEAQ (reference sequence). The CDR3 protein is CASSSQGSSKETQYF. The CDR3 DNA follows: TGTGCCAGCAGCTCGCAGGGCTCCTCTAAGGAGACCCAGTACTTC. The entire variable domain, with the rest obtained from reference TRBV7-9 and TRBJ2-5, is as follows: DTGVSQNPRHKITKRGQNVTFRCDPISEHNRLYWYRQTLGQGPEFLTYFQNEAQLEKSRLLSDRFSAERPKGSFSTLEIQRTEQGDSAMYLCASSSQGSSKETQYFGPGTRLLVL.

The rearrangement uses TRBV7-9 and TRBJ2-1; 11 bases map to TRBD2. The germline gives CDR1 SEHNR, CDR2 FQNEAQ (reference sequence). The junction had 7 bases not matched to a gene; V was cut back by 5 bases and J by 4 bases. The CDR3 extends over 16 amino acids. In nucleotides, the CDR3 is TGTGCCAGCAGCGCCCTAGCGGGGGGCCGATACAATGAGCAGTTCTTC. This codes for CASSALAGGRYNEQFF. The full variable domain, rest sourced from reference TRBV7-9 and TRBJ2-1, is DTGVSQNPRHKITKRGQNVTFRCDPISEHNRLYWYRQTLGQGPEFLTYFQNEAQLEKSRLLSDRFSAERPKGSFSTLEIQRTEQGDSAMYLCASSALAGGRYNEQFFGPGTRLTVL.

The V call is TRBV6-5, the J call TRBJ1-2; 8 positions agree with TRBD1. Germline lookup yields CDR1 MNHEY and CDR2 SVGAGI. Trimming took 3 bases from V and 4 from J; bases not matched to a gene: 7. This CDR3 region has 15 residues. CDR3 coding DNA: TGTGCCAGCAGTTATCAAGGGACAGGACGCTATGGCTACACCTTC. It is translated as CASSYQGTGRYGYTF.

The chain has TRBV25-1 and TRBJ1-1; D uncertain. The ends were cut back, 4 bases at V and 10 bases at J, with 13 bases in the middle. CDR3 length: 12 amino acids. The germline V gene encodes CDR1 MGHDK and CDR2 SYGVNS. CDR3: CASSVSIGGAFF. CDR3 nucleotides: TGTGCCAGCAGTGTTTCGATAGGAGGAGCTTTCTTT.

In DNA, the CDR3 is TGTGCCAGCAGCCAATCATTTGCGGATACGCAGTATTTT. Its translation: CASSQSFADTQYF. J is TRBJ2-3 and V is TRBV3-1 (or the pseudogene TRBV3-2); unclear D gene. The V gene lost 2 bases and the J gene lost 6 bases, with 9 bases spanning the gap. Germline V CDR1 and CDR2: LGHDT, YNNKEL (reference sequence). The CDR3 runs to 13 residues.

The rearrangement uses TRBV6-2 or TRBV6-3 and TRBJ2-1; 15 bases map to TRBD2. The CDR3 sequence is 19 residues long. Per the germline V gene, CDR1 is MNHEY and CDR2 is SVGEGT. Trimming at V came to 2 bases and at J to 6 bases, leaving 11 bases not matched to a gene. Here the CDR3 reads CASSYRGRTSGRVFNEQFF. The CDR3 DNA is TGTGCCAGCAGTTACCGCGGTAGGACTAGCGGGAGGGTTTTCAATGAGCAGTTCTTC.

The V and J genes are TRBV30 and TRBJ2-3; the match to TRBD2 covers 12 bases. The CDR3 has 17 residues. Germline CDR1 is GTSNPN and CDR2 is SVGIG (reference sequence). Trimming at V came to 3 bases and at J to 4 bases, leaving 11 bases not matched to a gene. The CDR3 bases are TGTGCCTGGAGCCTTACTAGCGGGAGGATGTTTGCAGATACGCAGTATTTT. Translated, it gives CAWSLTSGRMFADTQYF.

Written as DNA, the CDR3 is TGTGCCAGTAGTTCCTGGGGACAGGGGTCGGCCGAGCAGTACTTC. Its protein product is CASSSWGQGSAEQYF. This chain links TRBV19 with TRBJ2-7, with 10 positions matching TRBD1. Germline V gene sequence: CDR1 LNHDA, CDR2 SQIVND (reference sequence). V was clipped by 5 bases and J by 6 bases; unmatched bases: 10. The CDR3 is made up of 15 amino acids.

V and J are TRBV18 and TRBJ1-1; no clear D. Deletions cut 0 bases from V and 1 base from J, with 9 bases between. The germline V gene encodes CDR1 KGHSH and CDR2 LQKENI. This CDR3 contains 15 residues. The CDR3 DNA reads TGTGCCAGCTCACCACCGAAGGCGGGGAACACTGAAGCTTTCTTT. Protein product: CASSPPKAGNTEAFF.

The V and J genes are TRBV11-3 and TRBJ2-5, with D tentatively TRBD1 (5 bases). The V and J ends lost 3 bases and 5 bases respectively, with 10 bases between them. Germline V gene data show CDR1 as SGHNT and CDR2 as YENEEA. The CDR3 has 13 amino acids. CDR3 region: CASSFQQDETQYF. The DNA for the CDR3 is TGTGCCAGCAGCTTTCAACAGGATGAGACCCAGTACTTC.

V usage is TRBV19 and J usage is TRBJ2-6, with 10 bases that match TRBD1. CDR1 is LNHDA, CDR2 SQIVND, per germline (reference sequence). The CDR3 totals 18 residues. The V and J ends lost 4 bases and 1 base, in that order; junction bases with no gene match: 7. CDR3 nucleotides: TGTGCCAGTAGTAAGAGACCGGGACAGGGGTCTGGGGCCAACGTCCTGACTTTC. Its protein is CASSKRPGQGSGANVLTF.

This CDR3 reads CAWTRTGVNQPQHF. The CDR3 DNA reads TGTGCCTGGACAAGGACAGGGGTAAATCAGCCCCAGCATTTT. The rearrangement uses TRBV30 and TRBJ1-5, with 9 bases aligning to TRBD1. Germline assignment: CDR1 GTSNPN and CDR2 SVGIG (reference sequence). This CDR3 has 14 residues. V dropped 4 bases and J dropped 4; count of bases not matched to a gene: 5.

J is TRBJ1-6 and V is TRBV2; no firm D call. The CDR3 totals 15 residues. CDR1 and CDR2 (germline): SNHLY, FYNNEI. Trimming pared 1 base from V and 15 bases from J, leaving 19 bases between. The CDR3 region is CASSEGSAGEEVLHF. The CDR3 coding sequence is TGTGCCAGCAGTGAAGGGTCCGCCGGGGAAGAGGTCCTCCACTTT.

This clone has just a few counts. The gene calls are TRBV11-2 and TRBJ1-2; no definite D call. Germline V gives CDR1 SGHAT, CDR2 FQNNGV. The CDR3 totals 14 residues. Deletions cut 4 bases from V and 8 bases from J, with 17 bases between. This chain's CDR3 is CASSSKLRGLGYTF. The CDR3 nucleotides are TGTGCCAGCAGCTCGAAACTCCGGGGTTTGGGCTACACCTTC.

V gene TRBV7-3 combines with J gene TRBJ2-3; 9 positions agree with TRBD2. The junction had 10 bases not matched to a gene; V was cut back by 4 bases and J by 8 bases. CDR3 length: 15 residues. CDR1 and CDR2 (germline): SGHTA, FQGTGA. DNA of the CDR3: TGTGCCAGCAGCTCTCTCGCGGGGGGGCCAGGTACGCAGTATTTT. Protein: CASSSLAGGPGTQYF.

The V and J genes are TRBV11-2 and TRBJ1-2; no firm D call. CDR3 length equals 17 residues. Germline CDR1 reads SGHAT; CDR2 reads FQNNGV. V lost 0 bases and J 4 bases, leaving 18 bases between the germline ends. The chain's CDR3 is CASSLDLSWMRFYGYTF. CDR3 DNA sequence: TGTGCCAGCAGCTTAGATCTTAGTTGGATGAGGTTCTATGGCTACACCTTC.

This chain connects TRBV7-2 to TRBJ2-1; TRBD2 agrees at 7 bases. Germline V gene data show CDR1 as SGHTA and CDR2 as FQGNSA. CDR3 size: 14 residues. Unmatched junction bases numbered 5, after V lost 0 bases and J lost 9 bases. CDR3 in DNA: TGTGCCAGCAGCTTAGCTAGACTAGCCTCTGAGCAGTTCTTC. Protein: CASSLARLASEQFF.

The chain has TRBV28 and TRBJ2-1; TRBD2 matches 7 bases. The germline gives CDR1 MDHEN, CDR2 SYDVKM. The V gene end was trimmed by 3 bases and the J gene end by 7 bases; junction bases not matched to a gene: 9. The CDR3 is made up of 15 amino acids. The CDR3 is CASSFSRGGRNEQFF. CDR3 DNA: TGTGCCAGCAGTTTCTCCCGCGGGGGAAGGAATGAGCAGTTCTTC.

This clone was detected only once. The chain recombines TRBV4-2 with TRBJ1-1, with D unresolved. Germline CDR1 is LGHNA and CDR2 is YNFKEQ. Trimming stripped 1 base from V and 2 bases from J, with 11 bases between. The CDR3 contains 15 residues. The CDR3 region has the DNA TGTGCCAGCAGCCAAGGACCACTACCTAACACTGAAGCTTTCTTT. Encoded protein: CASSQGPLPNTEAFF.